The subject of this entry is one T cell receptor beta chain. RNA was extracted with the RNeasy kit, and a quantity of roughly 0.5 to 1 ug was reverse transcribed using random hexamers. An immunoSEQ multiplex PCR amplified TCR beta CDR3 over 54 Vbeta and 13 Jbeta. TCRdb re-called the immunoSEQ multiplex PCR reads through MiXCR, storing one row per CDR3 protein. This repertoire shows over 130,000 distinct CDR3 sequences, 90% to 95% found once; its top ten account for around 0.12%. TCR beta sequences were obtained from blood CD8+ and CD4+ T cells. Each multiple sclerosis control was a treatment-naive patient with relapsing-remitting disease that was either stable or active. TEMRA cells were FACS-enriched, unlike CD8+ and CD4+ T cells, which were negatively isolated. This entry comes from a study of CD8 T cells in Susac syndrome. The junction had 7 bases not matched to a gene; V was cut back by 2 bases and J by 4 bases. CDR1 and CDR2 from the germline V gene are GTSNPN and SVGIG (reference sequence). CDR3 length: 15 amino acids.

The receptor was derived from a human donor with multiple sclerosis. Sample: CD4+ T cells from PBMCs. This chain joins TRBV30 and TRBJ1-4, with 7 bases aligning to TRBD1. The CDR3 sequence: CAWSRKQGLNEKLFF. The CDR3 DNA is TGTGCCTGGAGTCGTAAACAGGGGCTTAATGAAAAACTGTTTTTT.